A single sample is the source of the 14 T cell receptor beta chains below, sequenced in a study of OX40 agonist ivuxolimab in advanced cancers. Sequenced by immunoSEQ multiplex PCR; TCRdb stores in-frame clones only, minus some. The table lists 45,000 to 55,000 clones, 83% of them singletons. The source was CD4+ or CD8+ T cells sorted from blood, collected in a trial of the OX40 agonist ivuxolimab. The receptor set was obtained from an adult with an advanced solid tumor such as melanoma, head and neck, liver or kidney cancer.

The chain couples TRBV7-2 to TRBJ1-5, with 7 bases identical to TRBD1. After removal of 5 bases from V and 7 bases from J, the junction contained 11 bases not matched to a gene. There are 15 residues in the CDR3. CDR1 is SGHTA, CDR2 FQGNSA, per germline. The CDR3 sequence: CASSAETGRRQPQHF. CDR3 nucleotide sequence: TGTGCCAGCAGCGCCGAGACAGGGCGGAGACAGCCCCAGCATTTT.

The chain recombines TRBV4-3 with TRBJ1-2; D ambiguous. CDR1 LGHNA and CDR2 YSLEER come from the germline V gene. The CDR3 runs 15 residues. V shed 4 bases and J shed 7 bases, with 19 bases lying between them. The CDR3: CASSRSPGSNSGYTF. CDR3 nucleotides: TGCGCCAGCAGCCGAAGCCCCGGGTCTAACAGTGGCTACACCTTC.

The chain is built from TRBV7-2 and TRBJ2-1; 7 bases are a match to TRBD2. After removal of 6 bases from V and 6 bases from J, the junction contained 14 bases not matched to a gene. Germline CDR1 is SGHTA and CDR2 is FQGNSA. This CDR3 has 16 amino acids. In DNA form, the CDR3 reads TGTGCCAGCAGTGAAGGCGGGACTAAGATCTTCAATGAGCAGTTCTTC. Translating it yields CASSEGGTKIFNEQFF.

This sequence joins TRBV28 and TRBJ2-1; maybe TRBD2 (7 bases). Trimming took 3 bases from V and 8 from J, leaving 23 bases between them. Germline CDR1 is MDHEN and CDR2 is SYDVKM. The CDR3 is 17 residues long. The CDR3 reads CASSFVGGPLFYYEQFF. CDR3 nucleotides: TGTGCCAGCAGTTTTGTCGGGGGGCCTTTATTTTACTATGAGCAGTTCTTC.

The chain links TRBV12-5 to TRBJ2-6; perhaps TRBD1 as D (6 bases). Germline V lookup: CDR1 LGHNT, CDR2 FRNRAP. The CDR3 has 16 residues. Trimming took 6 bases from V and 2 from J, leaving 14 bases between them. This CDR3 reads CASGPSYRAGANVLTF. CDR3 coding DNA: TGTGCTAGTGGCCCTAGCTACAGGGCTGGGGCCAACGTCCTGACTTTC.

The V gene is TRBV5-4, the J gene TRBJ2-2, with a possible D match to TRBD2 (5 bases). Germline CDR1 SGHNT, CDR2 YYREEE (reference sequence). The CDR3 sequence is 15 residues long. With 0 bases removed from V and 1 base from J, the gap between germline ends came to 7 bases. DNA of the CDR3: TGTGCCAGCAGCTTGGCCGGAGGGAACACCGGGGAGCTGTTTTTT. The encoded protein is CASSLAGGNTGELFF. The whole variable domain, filled in from reference TRBV5-4 and TRBJ2-2, reads ETGVTQSPTHLIKTRGQQVTLRCSSQSGHNTVSWYQQALGQGPQFIFQYYREEENGRGNFPPRFSGLQFPNYSSELNVNALELDDSALYLCASSLAGGNTGELFFGEGSRLTVL.

The chain employs TRBV5-1 and TRBJ2-7; a possible D gene is TRBD1 (5 bases). The CDR3 is 13 amino acids. CDR1 is SGHRS and CDR2 is YFSETQ in the germline V gene. The V and J ends lost 0 bases and 2 bases respectively, with 6 bases between them. The CDR3 DNA sequence: TGCGCCAGCAGCTTGGCAGGGACCTACGAGCAGTACTTC. It codes for CASSLAGTYEQYF.

To note about this clone: Other DNA sequences of this sample code for an identical CDR3. The CDR3 is CASRGLSSAGLHSYEQYF. In nucleotides, the CDR3 is TGTGCCAGTAGAGGTTTAAGTTCGGCAGGCCTCCACTCCTACGAGCAGTACTTC. This rearrangement joins TRBV25-1 to TRBJ2-7; D ambiguous. The CDR3 spans 18 residues. Germline-derived CDR1 and CDR2 are MGHDK and SYGVNS. With 9 bases removed from V and 0 bases from J, the gap between germline ends came to 27 bases.

The chain combines TRBV18 with TRBJ1-4; D call uncertain. Germline V lookup: CDR1 KGHSH, CDR2 LQKENI. This CDR3 spans 12 amino acids. V lost 4 bases to trimming and J lost 3 bases, with 3 bases between them. CDR3 sequence reads: CASSQSNEKLFF. The CDR3 region has the DNA TGTGCCAGCTCACAATCTAATGAAAAACTGTTTTTT.

The CDR3 DNA sequence: TGTGCCAGCAGCCCCTACGGTCGGGGACAGGGGACTTCAGATACGCAGTATTTT. Its translation: CASSPYGRGQGTSDTQYF. The chain links TRBV7-9 to TRBJ2-3, with 10 nucleotides matching TRBD1. The CDR3 runs to 18 residues. Germline CDR1 SEHNR, CDR2 FQNEAQ (reference sequence). Trimming at V came to 5 bases and at J to 4 bases, leaving 15 bases not matched to a gene.

The V and J genes are TRBV5-1 and TRBJ2-7; either TRBD1 or TRBD2 may fit D (6 bases each). Trimming shortened V by 3 bases and J by 7 bases, and 20 bases separated the two germline ends. Germline values: CDR1 SGHRS, CDR2 YFSETQ. The CDR3 spans 15 residues. The CDR3: CASSYPTGTSSEQYF. The DNA of the CDR3 is TGCGCCAGCAGCTACCCGACAGGAACTAGCTCAGAGCAGTACTTC.

The genes are TRBV19 and TRBJ1-2; D is unresolved. Germline-derived CDR1 and CDR2 are LNHDA and SQIVND (reference sequence). The length of the CDR3 is 14 residues. V was trimmed by 6 bases and J by 1 base, leaving 12 bases between them. In nucleotides, the CDR3 is TGTGCCAGTAGCACGCCGGTTTATAACTATGGCTACACCTTC. It codes for CASSTPVYNYGYTF.

The rearrangement uses TRBV7-9 and TRBJ2-1; TRBD1 matches at 9 bases. Germline V gene sequence: CDR1 SEHNR, CDR2 FQNEAQ (reference sequence). The CDR3 contains 14 residues. V shed 3 bases and J 9 bases; nucleotides not matched to a gene: 6. As DNA, the CDR3 is TGTGCCAGCAGCTTCCGGGACAGGGTCATTGAGCAGTTCTTC. It specifies CASSFRDRVIEQFF.

This clone showed up just a few times. At the DNA level, this CDR3 is encoded by other sequences in the same sample as well. The chain combines TRBV30 with TRBJ1-1, with D tentatively TRBD1 (5 bases). CDR3 length equals 13 residues. Germline assignment: CDR1 GTSNPN and CDR2 SVGIG (reference sequence). Trimming took 1 base from V and 5 from J, leaving 11 bases between them. The CDR3 sequence: CAWSGLGGTEAFF. The CDR3 region has the DNA TGTGCCTGGAGTGGTTTGGGGGGGACTGAAGCTTTCTTT.